The present T cell receptor (beta chain) was sequenced within a study of T cell changes during pregnancy in multiple sclerosis. Measured with immunoSEQ multiplex PCR; TCRdb has only the in-frame clones, and not every one. The sample includes tens of thousands of clones, about 92% of them seen just once. The V end lost 0 bases, the J end lost 5 bases, and 11 bases lay between the germline ends. The CDR3 spans 14 residues. Germline V gene data show CDR1 as SGHRS and CDR2 as YFSETQ. The chain joins TRBV5-1 to TRBJ1-2; no clear D. This sequence was found in a female donor with multiple sclerosis, enrolled in a pregnancy study. The sample was CD8+ T cells from peripheral blood mononuclear cells, taken in the second trimester of pregnancy. In nucleotides, the CDR3 is TGCGCCAGCAGCTTGGCGGGTGACCTATATGGCTACACCTTC. This translates into CASSLAGDLYGYTF.